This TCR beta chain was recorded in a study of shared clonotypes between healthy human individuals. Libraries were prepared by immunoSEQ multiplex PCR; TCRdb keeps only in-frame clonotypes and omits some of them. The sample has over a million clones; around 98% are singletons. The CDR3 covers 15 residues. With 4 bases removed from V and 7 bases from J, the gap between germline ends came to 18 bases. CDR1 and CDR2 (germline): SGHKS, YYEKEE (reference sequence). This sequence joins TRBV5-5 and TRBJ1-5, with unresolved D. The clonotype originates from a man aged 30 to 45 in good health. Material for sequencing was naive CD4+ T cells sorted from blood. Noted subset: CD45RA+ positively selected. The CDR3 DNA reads TGTGCCAGCAGCACTCGTCCGGGCGTGGGACAGCCCCAGCATTTT. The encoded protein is CASSTRPGVGQPQHF.